What follows are 25 T cell receptor beta chains derived from one specimen sequenced in a study of cytomegalovirus exposure and HLA in healthy donors. 13 Jbeta primers and 60 Vbeta primers were used for the PCR. Clones were sequenced by immunoSEQ multiplex PCR, and TCRdb holds only the in-frame ones, with some missing. The sample has about 69,000 clones, 76% seen once; the top ten hold about 3.3%. What was sequenced was PBMCs. The source of these receptors is a young man in good health and CMV-seronegative.

This clone was picked up one time. The V gene is TRBV6-6, the J gene TRBJ2-6; a possible D gene is TRBD2 (5 bases). Germline V lookup: CDR1 MNHNY, CDR2 SVGAGI (reference sequence). Trimming shortened V by 6 bases and J by 5 bases, and 17 bases separated the two germline ends. CDR3 size: 16 residues. CDR3 sequence (DNA): TGTGCCAGCAGCGAGGGTCTCCGAGGTAGGGCCAACGTCCTGACTTTC. It codes for CASSEGLRGRANVLTF.

The chain couples TRBV7-9 to TRBJ1-2, with 8 bases aligning to TRBD1. Germline assignment: CDR1 SEHNR and CDR2 FQNEAQ (reference sequence). This CDR3 has 17 residues. Trimming took 0 bases from V and 1 from J; bases not matched to a gene: 7. The CDR3 reads CASSLAGQEIFNYGYTF. CDR3 sequence (DNA): TGTGCCAGCAGCTTAGCGGGACAGGAAATATTTAACTATGGCTACACCTTC.

This chain joins TRBV2 and TRBJ1-1, with 11 positions matching TRBD1. From germline, CDR1 is SNHLY and CDR2 FYNNEI. The CDR3 covers 16 residues. V gave up 1 base and J gave up 6 bases; unmatched junction bases: 7. The CDR3 region is CASSEEGQGARAEAFF. The CDR3 DNA is TGTGCCAGCAGTGAAGAAGGACAGGGGGCAAGGGCTGAAGCTTTCTTT.

This chain connects TRBV29-1 to TRBJ1-4; no clear D. Germline values: CDR1 SQVTM, CDR2 ANQGSEA. CDR3 length equals 13 residues. The V and J ends lost 5 bases and 0 bases respectively, with 7 bases between them. The CDR3 region has the DNA TGCAGCGTTTCCAGCGCAACTAATGAAAAACTGTTTTTT. Residues: CSVSSATNEKLFF.

The DNA for the CDR3 is TGCGCCAGCAGCCGGTCACAGGGGGCTGAAGCTTTCTTT. The encoded protein is CASSRSQGAEAFF. This rearrangement joins TRBV4-3 to TRBJ1-1; TRBD1 agrees at 8 bases. Germline loops: CDR1 LGHNA, CDR2 YSLEER. The trim removed 4 bases at V and 6 bases at J, leaving 4 bases unmatched. This CDR3 is built from 13 residues.

The V call is TRBV6-5, the J call TRBJ2-5; 7 bases fit TRBD2. Germline assignment: CDR1 MNHEY and CDR2 SVGAGI. The junction had 4 bases not matched to a gene; V was cut back by 5 bases and J by 7 bases. The CDR3 loop spans 12 amino acids. CDR3 loop: CASSGRGRTQYF. Here the CDR3 DNA reads TGTGCCAGCAGTGGGAGGGGAAGGACCCAGTACTTC.

The chain combines TRBV6-1 with TRBJ1-3; D is unclear. V lost 2 bases to trimming and J lost 0 bases, with 11 bases between them. The germline CDR1 and CDR2 sequences are MNHNS and SASEGT. The CDR3 runs to 16 residues. The CDR3 DNA reads as TGTGCCAGCAGTGAACTGACTCCGAGCTCTGGAAACACCATATATTTT. Translating it yields CASSELTPSSGNTIYF.

This chain links TRBV7-3 with TRBJ1-1; tentative D call: TRBD1 (5 bases). The germline gives CDR1 SGHTA, CDR2 FQGTGA. Between the trimmed V and J ends, which lost 2 bases and 8 bases, there was a span of 12 bases. This CDR3 spans 13 amino acids. The CDR3 protein is CASSLGGYNEAFF. As DNA, the CDR3 is TGTGCCAGCAGCTTAGGGGGGTATAACGAAGCTTTCTTT.

For this clone: Sequence at one end of the junction differs from germline and may be a read error. This chain connects TRBV6-1 to TRBJ1-2, with D tentatively TRBD1 (5 bases). The germline CDR1 and CDR2 sequences are MNHNS and SASEGT. The CDR3 consists of 13 residues. CDR3: CASSESGIYAYTF. The CDR3, as DNA: TGTGCCAGCAGTGAATCAGGGATTTATGCCTACACCTTC.

The CDR3 DNA sequence: TGCGCCAGCAGCTTGGGACAGGGAAACACCATATATTTT. This translates into CASSLGQGNTIYF. This sequence joins TRBV5-1 and TRBJ1-3; D might be TRBD1 (5 bases). The CDR3 is 13 amino acids. The V gene's germline CDR1 is SGHRS and CDR2 YFSETQ. With 0 bases removed from V and 4 bases from J, the gap between germline ends came to 5 bases.

This clone was counted once. The CDR3 DNA is TGCGCCAGCAGCATATGGTCCCGGACAGGGGTTTATGGCGGGGAGCTGTTTTTT. Translating gives CASSIWSRTGVYGGELFF. The rearrangement uses TRBV5-1 and TRBJ2-2, with TRBD1 identical over 9 bases. CDR3 length: 18 amino acids. The V gene end was trimmed by 4 bases and the J gene end by 7 bases; junction bases not matched to a gene: 17. Germline CDR1 SGHRS, CDR2 YFSETQ.

V is TRBV5-4 and J is TRBJ1-1; the match to TRBD1 covers 9 bases. The V segment lost 3 bases and the J segment 7 bases; nucleotides outside the gene matches: 16. In germline, CDR1 is SGHNT, CDR2 YYREEE (reference sequence). The CDR3 is made up of 17 amino acids. The CDR3 sequence is CASSSWDRDYVGDEAFF. The CDR3 DNA reads TGTGCCAGCAGCTCGTGGGACAGGGACTATGTCGGGGATGAAGCTTTCTTT.

The chain recombines TRBV6-5 with TRBJ1-4, with D possibly matching TRBD1 (5 bases). CDR3 length: 15 amino acids. Germline CDR1 is MNHEY and CDR2 is SVGAGI. V gave up 8 bases and J gave up 5 bases, with 18 bases separating them. This CDR3 is CASAVGQGGNEKLFF. The CDR3 DNA reads as TGTGCCAGCGCCGTCGGCCAGGGAGGGAATGAAAAACTGTTTTTT.

The table lists this clone with a few counts. The chain joins TRBV7-3 to TRBJ2-6; 7 bases match TRBD2. With 5 bases clipped from V and 0 bases from J, the junction kept 16 bases outside the gene matches. Germline CDR1 reads SGHTA; CDR2 reads FQGTGA. This CDR3 has 20 residues. This CDR3 reads CASSPEGGAYPFSGANVLTF. CDR3 nucleotide sequence: TGTGCCAGCAGCCCAGAGGGAGGGGCCTACCCGTTCTCTGGGGCCAACGTCCTGACTTTC. The complete variable domain, with remaining parts taken from reference TRBV7-3 and TRBJ2-6, reads GAGVSQTPSNKVTEKGKYVELRCDPISGHTALYWYRQSLGQGPEFLIYFQGTGAADDSGLPNDRFFAVRPEGSVSTLKIQRTERGDSAVYLCASSPEGGAYPFSGANVLTFGAGSRLTVL.

The chain carries TRBV19 and TRBJ2-3; 9 bases are a match to TRBD2. The CDR3 covers 15 residues. J gave up 1 base and V 7 bases, and 6 bases lay outside the gene matches. Germline V gene sequence: CDR1 LNHDA, CDR2 SQIVND (reference sequence). The CDR3 nucleotides are TGTGCCAGTAAAACTAAGCGGGGGGGCACAGATACGCAGTATTTT. It codes for CASKTKRGGTDTQYF.

The rearrangement links TRBV5-1 to TRBJ2-1, with no clear D. V was trimmed by 0 bases and J by 5 bases, leaving 6 bases between them. The CDR3 is 13 amino acids. Germline CDR1 and CDR2: SGHRS and YFSETQ. CDR3 sequence reads: CASSLATNNEQFF. CDR3 in DNA: TGCGCCAGCAGCTTGGCTACCAACAATGAGCAGTTCTTC.

The chain uses TRBV7-6 and TRBJ2-5; 8 bases are a match to TRBD1. CDR1 and CDR2 (germline): SGHVS, FNYEAQ. The ends lost 5 bases at V and 4 bases at J; junction bases unmatched: 6. The CDR3 spans 14 residues. The CDR3 protein is CASSPDRGGETQYF. Here the CDR3 DNA reads TGTGCCAGCAGCCCCGACAGGGGTGGAGAGACCCAGTACTTC.

The rearrangement uses TRBV2 and TRBJ2-7, with TRBD2 identical over 8 bases. The CDR3 runs 17 residues. V was clipped by 0 bases and J by 3 bases; unmatched bases: 10. Germline V CDR1 and CDR2: SNHLY, FYNNEI. The CDR3 DNA reads TGTGCCAGCAGTGAAGCGCTTCGGATAGCGGGGCGCTACGAGCAGTACTTC. It codes for CASSEALRIAGRYEQYF.

This clone turned up a few times. This rearrangement joins TRBV11-2 to TRBJ2-2; 8 bases line up with TRBD2. Trimming took 5 bases from V and 0 from J; bases not matched to a gene: 8. CDR3 length: 17 residues. The V gene's germline CDR1 is SGHAT and CDR2 FQNNGV. The CDR3 DNA follows: TGTGCCAGCAGCCGTCCCAGCGGGGGAGCGAACACCGGGGAGCTGTTTTTT. Amino acid sequence: CASSRPSGGANTGELFF.

The chain combines TRBV5-6 with TRBJ2-1; the D gene is possibly TRBD2 (6 bases). The germline V gene has CDR1 SGHDT and CDR2 YYEEEE. V was shortened by 1 base and J by 6 bases, with 23 bases between the two germline ends. There are 18 residues in the CDR3. The CDR3 nucleotides read TGTGCCAGCAGCTTGTCCCGTGGTGCGGGGAGGCGGCTCAATGAGCAGTTCTTC. It encodes CASSLSRGAGRRLNEQFF.

The CDR3 spells CASSVAGGRQETQYF. DNA for the CDR3: TGTGCCAGCAGCGTAGCGGGGGGGCGTCAAGAGACCCAGTACTTC. V gene TRBV6-1 combines with J gene TRBJ2-5, with 11 bases matching TRBD2. Per the germline V gene, CDR1 is MNHNS and CDR2 is SASEGT. The length of the CDR3 is 15 residues. The trim removed 6 bases at V and 2 bases at J, leaving 5 bases unmatched.

This clone was seen just once. This chain uses TRBV6-1 with TRBJ2-2; TRBD2 might be the D (5 bases). The CDR3 covers 19 residues. The germline V gene has CDR1 MNHNS and CDR2 SASEGT. V was shortened by 0 bases and J by 2 bases, with 19 bases between the two germline ends. The CDR3 sequence is CASSEALLSGSPNTGELFF. The CDR3 DNA reads TGTGCCAGCAGTGAAGCGCTTCTTTCGGGAAGCCCTAACACCGGGGAGCTGTTTTTT.

This chain joins TRBV5-5 and TRBJ1-4, with TRBD1 identical over 10 bases. This CDR3 contains 15 residues. The germline V gene encodes CDR1 SGHKS and CDR2 YYEKEE (reference sequence). The V gene end was trimmed by 0 bases and the J gene end by 5 bases; junction bases not matched to a gene: 1. CDR3 DNA: TGTGCCAGCAGCTTGGGGACAGGGGGGAATGAAAAACTGTTTTTT. Residues: CASSLGTGGNEKLFF. The entire variable domain, with the rest obtained from reference TRBV5-5 and TRBJ1-4, is as follows: DAGVTQSPTHLIKTRGQQVTLRCSPISGHKSVSWYQQVLGQGPQFIFQYYEKEERGRGNFPDRFSARQFPNYSSELNVNALLLGDSALYLCASSLGTGGNEKLFFGSGTQLSVL.

The CDR3 spells CSVNEGVNEQYF. CDR3 nucleotides: TGCAGCGTTAATGAGGGAGTCAACGAGCAGTACTTC. The chain joins TRBV29-1 to TRBJ2-7; TRBD2 is a possible D gene (5 bases). CDR3 length equals 12 residues. V was pared by 5 bases and J by 5 bases, with 13 bases between. Looked up from germline, CDR1 is SQVTM and CDR2 is ANQGSEA.

This chain uses TRBV19 with TRBJ2-3, with TRBD1 matching 7 bases. The length of the CDR3 is 15 residues. J was trimmed by 2 bases and V by 3 bases; bases with no gene match: 5. The germline CDR1 and CDR2 sequences are LNHDA and SQIVND (reference sequence). In nucleotides, the CDR3 is TGTGCCAGTAGTATCAAGGGGGCGCACACAGATACGCAGTATTTT. This gives the protein CASSIKGAHTDTQYF.